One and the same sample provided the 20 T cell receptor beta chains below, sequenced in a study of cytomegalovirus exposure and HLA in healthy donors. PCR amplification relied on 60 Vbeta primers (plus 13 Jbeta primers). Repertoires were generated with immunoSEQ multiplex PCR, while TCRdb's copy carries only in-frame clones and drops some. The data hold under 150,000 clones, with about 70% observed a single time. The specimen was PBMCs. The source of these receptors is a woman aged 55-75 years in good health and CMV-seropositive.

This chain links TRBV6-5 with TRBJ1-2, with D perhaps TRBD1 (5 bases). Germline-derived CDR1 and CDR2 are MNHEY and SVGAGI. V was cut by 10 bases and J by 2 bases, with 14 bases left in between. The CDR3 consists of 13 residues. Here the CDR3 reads CATRRDPNYGYTF. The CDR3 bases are TGTGCCACCCGGAGGGACCCCAACTATGGCTACACCTTC.

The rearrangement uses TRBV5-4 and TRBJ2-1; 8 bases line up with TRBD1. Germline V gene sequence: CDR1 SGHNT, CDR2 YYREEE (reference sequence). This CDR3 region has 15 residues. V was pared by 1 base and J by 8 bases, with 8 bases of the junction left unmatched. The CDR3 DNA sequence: TGTGCCAGCAGCTTGCGGGCAGGGGGCTGGGATGAGCAGTTCTTC. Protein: CASSLRAGGWDEQFF.

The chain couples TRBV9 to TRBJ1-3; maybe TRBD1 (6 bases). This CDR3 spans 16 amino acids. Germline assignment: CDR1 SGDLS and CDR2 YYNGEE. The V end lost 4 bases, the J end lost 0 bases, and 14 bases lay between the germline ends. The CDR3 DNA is TGTGCCAGCAGCAGACAGGCCTCCGCCTCTGGAAACACCATATATTTT. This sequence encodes CASSRQASASGNTIYF.

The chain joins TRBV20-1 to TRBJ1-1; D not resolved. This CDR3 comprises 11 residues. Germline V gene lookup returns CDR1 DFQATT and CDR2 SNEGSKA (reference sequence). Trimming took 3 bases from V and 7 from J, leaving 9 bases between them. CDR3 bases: TGCAGTGCTAGTTGGCTAGATGAAGCTTTCTTT. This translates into CSASWLDEAFF.

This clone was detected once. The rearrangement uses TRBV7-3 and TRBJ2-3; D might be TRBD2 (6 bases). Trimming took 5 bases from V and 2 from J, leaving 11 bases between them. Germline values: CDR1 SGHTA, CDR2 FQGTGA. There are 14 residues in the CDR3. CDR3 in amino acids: CASSRGEVTDTQYF. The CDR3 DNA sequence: TGTGCCAGCAGCCGCGGGGAGGTCACAGATACGCAGTATTTT.

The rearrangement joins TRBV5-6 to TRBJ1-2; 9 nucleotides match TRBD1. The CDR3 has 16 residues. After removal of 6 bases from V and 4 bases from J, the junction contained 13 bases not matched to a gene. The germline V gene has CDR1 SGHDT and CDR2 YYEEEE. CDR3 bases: TGTGCCAGCACCCGGGACAGGGTCCGTAACGCCTATGGCTACACCTTC. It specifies CASTRDRVRNAYGYTF.

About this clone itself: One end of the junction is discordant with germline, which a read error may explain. In nucleotides, the CDR3 is TGTTCCAGCAGCGGCGGGAGGGATGAGCAGTTCTTC. Encoded protein: CSSSGGRDEQFF. V gene TRBV7-9 combines with J gene TRBJ2-1, with 9 positions matching TRBD2. In germline, CDR1 is SEHNR, CDR2 FQNEAQ (reference sequence). CDR3 length: 12 amino acids.

The chain's CDR3 is CASKSGQGFTGELFF. The CDR3 coding sequence is TGTGCCAGCAAATCCGGACAGGGGTTCACCGGGGAGCTGTTTTTT. V gene TRBV6-6 combines with J gene TRBJ2-2, with TRBD1 matching over 9 bases. CDR1 and CDR2 (germline): MNHNY, SVGAGI (reference sequence). The CDR3 is 15 amino acids. Trimming took 7 bases from V and 4 from J; bases not matched to a gene: 7.

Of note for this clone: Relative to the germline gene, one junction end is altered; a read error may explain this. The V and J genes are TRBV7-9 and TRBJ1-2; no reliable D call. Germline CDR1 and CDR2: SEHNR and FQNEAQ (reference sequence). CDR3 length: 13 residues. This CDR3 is CSSSPGEGEGYTF. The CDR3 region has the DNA TGTTCCAGCAGCCCCGGGGAGGGCGAGGGCTACACCTTC.

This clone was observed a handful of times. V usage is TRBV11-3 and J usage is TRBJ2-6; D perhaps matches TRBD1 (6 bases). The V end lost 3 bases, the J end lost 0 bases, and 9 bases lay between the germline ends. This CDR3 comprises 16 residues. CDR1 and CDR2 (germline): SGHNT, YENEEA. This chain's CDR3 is CASSFTGSSGANVLTF. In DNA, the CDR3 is TGTGCCAGCAGCTTTACAGGGAGCTCTGGGGCCAACGTCCTGACTTTC.

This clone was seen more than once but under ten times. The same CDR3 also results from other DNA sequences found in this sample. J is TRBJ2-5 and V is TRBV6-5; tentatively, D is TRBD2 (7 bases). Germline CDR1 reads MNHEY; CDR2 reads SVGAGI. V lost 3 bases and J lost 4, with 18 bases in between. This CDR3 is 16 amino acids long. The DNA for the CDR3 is TGTGCCAGCAGTTATGGGGTGGGGGGGCTTGGAGAGACCCAGTACTTC. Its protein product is CASSYGVGGLGETQYF.

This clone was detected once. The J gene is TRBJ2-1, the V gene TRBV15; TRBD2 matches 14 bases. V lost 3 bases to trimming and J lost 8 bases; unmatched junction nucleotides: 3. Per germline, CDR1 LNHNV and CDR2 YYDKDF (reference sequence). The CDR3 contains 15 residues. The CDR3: CATSRTSGGVDEQFF. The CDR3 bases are TGTGCCACCAGCAGGACTAGCGGGGGGGTCGATGAGCAGTTCTTC.

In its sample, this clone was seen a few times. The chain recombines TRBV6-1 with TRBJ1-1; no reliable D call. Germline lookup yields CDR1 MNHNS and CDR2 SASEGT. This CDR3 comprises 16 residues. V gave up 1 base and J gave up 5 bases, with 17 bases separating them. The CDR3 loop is CASSEDIGSLGTEAFF. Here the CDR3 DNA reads TGTGCCAGCAGTGAAGATATTGGGAGCCTCGGGACTGAAGCTTTCTTT.

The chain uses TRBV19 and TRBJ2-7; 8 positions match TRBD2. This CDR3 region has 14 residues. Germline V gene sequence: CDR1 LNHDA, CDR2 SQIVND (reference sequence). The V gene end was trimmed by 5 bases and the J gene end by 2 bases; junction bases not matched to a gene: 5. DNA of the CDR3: TGTGCCAGTAGTCCGGGGGGGGGAACCTACGAGCAGTACTTC. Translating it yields CASSPGGGTYEQYF.

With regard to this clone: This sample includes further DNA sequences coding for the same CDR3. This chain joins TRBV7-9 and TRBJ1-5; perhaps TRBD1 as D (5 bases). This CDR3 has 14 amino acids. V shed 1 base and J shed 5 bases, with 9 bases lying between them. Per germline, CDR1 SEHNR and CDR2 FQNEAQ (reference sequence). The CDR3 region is CASSLGGGDQPQHF. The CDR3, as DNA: TGTGCCAGCAGCTTAGGCGGGGGAGATCAGCCCCAGCATTTT.

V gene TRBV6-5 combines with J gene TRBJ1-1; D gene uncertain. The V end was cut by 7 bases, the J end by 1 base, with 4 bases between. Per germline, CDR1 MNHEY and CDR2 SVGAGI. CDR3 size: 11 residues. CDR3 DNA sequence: TGTGCCAGCATCTCGAACACTGAAGCTTTCTTT. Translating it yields CASISNTEAFF.

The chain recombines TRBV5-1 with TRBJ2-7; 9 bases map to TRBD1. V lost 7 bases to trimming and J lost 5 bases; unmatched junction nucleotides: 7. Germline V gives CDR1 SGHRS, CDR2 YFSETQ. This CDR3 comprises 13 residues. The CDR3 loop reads CASAGTGSNEQYF. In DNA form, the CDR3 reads TGCGCCAGCGCCGGGACAGGGAGCAACGAGCAGTACTTC.

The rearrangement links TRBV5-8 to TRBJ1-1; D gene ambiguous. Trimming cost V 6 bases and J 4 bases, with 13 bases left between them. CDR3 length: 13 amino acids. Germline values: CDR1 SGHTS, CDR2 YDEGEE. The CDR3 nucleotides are TGTGCCAGCAATATCCAACGGGGCACTGAAGCTTTCTTT. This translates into CASNIQRGTEAFF.

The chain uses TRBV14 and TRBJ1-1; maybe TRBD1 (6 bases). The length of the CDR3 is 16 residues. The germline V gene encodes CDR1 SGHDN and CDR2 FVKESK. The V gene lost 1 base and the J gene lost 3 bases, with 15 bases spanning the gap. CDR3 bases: TGTGCCAGCAGCCAAGTAAACAGGGAGAGGGACACTGAAGCTTTCTTT. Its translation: CASSQVNRERDTEAFF.

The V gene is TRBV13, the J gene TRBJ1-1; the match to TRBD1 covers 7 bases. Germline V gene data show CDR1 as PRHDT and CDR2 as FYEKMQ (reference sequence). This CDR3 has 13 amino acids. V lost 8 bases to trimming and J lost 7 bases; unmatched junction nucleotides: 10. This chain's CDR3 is CASYNGQAIEAFF. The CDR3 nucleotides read TGTGCCAGCTACAATGGACAGGCGATTGAAGCTTTCTTT.